This TCR beta chain is from a study of T cell responses to AZD1222 COVID-19 vaccine. Study as a whole: Second doses were pooled across both intervals (about 4 or about 12 weeks). Overall study findings and caveats: Rises in breadth and depth of Spike-specific TCRs came after two AZD1222 doses. Reportedly, close to half of spike-specific TCRs are directed against unmutated variant regions.

Germline CDR1 reads SGHDT; CDR2 reads YYEEEE. This CDR3 contains 14 residues. Unmatched junction bases numbered 5, after V lost 4 bases and J lost 4 bases. On this clone itself: Its antigen remains unidentified.

Generated by immunoSEQ multiplex PCR, the TCRdb table keeps only in-frame clones and is missing some. The data show around 88,000 clones, approximately 88% seen once. The chain links TRBV5-6 to TRBJ2-7, with 10 bases matching TRBD2. This specimen consisted of peripheral blood, obtained on day 0 of AZD1222 vaccination. The source of this sequence is an adult in good health. CDR3 DNA: TGTGCCAGCAGCCGAGGACTAGCGGTATACGAGCAGTACTTC. It codes for CASSRGLAVYEQYF.